The rows below give T cell receptor beta chains drawn from one sample of a study of vaccination effects on CD4 cells after COVID-19. Repertoires were generated with immunoSEQ multiplex PCR, while TCRdb's copy carries only in-frame clones and drops some. The sample holds tens of thousands of clones, approximately 73% seen once. The antigens of these receptors remain unknown. The sample was CD4+ T cells from PBMCs cultured with a peptide pool, taken before COVID-19 vaccination. All receptors come from a human donor who had a prior SARS-CoV-2 infection. The CDR3 runs from the conserved cysteine through the conserved F or W. A D gene is named only where the DNA matches it firmly. Clone size is shown for a subset of rows, as once, few, many or a class of expanded clone.

J gene,clone size,CDR3 length,V gene,D gene,CDR3 protein,CDR3 DNA
TRBJ1-1,few,14,TRBV18,-,CASSREGTDTEAFF,TGTGCCAGCTCACGGGAGGGTACGGACACTGAAGCTTTCTTT
TRBJ1-6,-,14,TRBV6-6,-,CASSYSPYNSPLHF,TGTGCCAGCAGTTACTCCCCCTATAATTCACCCCTCCACTTT
TRBJ2-7,-,15,TRBV5-6,TRBD2,CASSLERGRTLEQYF,TGTGCTAGCAGCTTGGAGCGGGGGCGGACCCTCGAGCAGTACTTC
TRBJ1-6,-,16,TRBV6-1,-,CASSEAAAGTNSPLHF,TGTGCCAGCAGTGAAGCTGCGGCAGGGACGAATTCACCCCTCCACTTT
TRBJ2-7,-,14,TRBV7-8,TRBD1,CASSLAGTVYEQYF,TGTGCCAGCAGCTTAGCGGGGACAGTCTACGAGCAGTACTTC
TRBJ1-5,-,18,TRBV21-1,-,CASSKGGRKGDSNQPQHF,TGTGCCAGCAGCAAAGGGGGTAGAAAGGGAGATAGCAATCAGCCCCAGCATTTT
TRBJ1-4,-,13,TRBV5-1,-,CASRRKEHEKLFF,TGCGCCAGCAGGCGGAAGGAGCATGAAAAACTGTTTTTT
TRBJ1-1,once,18,TRBV4-1,TRBD1,CASSQDRFRGTGETEAFF,TGCGCCAGCAGCCAAGACAGGTTTCGCGGGACAGGGGAAACTGAAGCTTTCTTT
TRBJ1-1,-,15,TRBV7-2,TRBD1,CASSYWVGGGTEAFF,TGTGCCAGCAGTTATTGGGTAGGGGGCGGCACTGAAGCTTTCTTT
TRBJ1-5,-,12,TRBV7-9,-,CASSLAHQPQHF,TGTGCCAGCAGCTTAGCCCATCAGCCCCAGCATTTT
TRBJ2-7,-,14,TRBV9,-,CASSVTGNSYEQYF,TGTGCCAGCAGCGTCACAGGGAACTCCTACGAGCAGTACTTC
TRBJ2-3,-,14,TRBV11-3,-,CASSLLQGEDTQYF,TGTGCCAGCAGCTTATTACAGGGAGAAGATACGCAGTATTTT
TRBJ1-6,once,15,TRBV25-1,-,CASSDHGLGSSPLHF,TGTGCCAGCAGTGACCATGGGCTCGGAAGTTCACCCCTCCACTTT
TRBJ2-3,-,16,TRBV5-4,TRBD2,CASSEVGGGGTDTQYF,TGTGCCAGCAGCGAGGTCGGCGGGGGGGGCACAGATACGCAGTATTTT
TRBJ2-2,-,16,TRBV27,-,CASSLYPVGRSGELFF,TGTGCCAGCAGTTTATACCCCGTGGGGAGAAGCGGGGAGCTGTTTTTT